A selection of T cell receptor beta chains follows, all from one sample in a study of blood T cell repertoires in COVID-19. Generated by immunoSEQ multiplex PCR, the TCRdb table keeps only in-frame clones and is missing some. The data show about 170,000 clones, 85% seen once. The sample taken for sequencing was peripheral blood. Every receptor here comes from a human donor with acute or convalescent COVID-19. The donor label of this sample is uncertain. Each CDR3 is given with its conserved first and last residue. Fields, in order: V gene, J gene, clone size, D gene, CDR3 DNA, CDR3 protein. A D gene is named only where the DNA matches it firmly. Only some rows state a clone size, as once, few, many or a class for expanded clones.

TRBV9,TRBJ1-5,-,-,TGTGCCAGCAGCGGGGCAGACTATAGCAATCAGCCCCAGCATTTT,CASSGADYSNQPQHF
TRBV2,TRBJ1-5,-,-,TGTGCCAGCAGTGTCCCCTTAAATCAGCCCCAGCATTTT,CASSVPLNQPQHF
TRBV30,TRBJ1-2,-,-,TGTGCCTGGAGTGTCGCCAGGGGAGGGAACTATGGCTACACCTTC,CAWSVARGGNYGYTF
TRBV30,TRBJ1-4,-,-,TGTGCCTGGAGCCGAATCCGGGGTAGAGAGGAGGAAAAACTGTTTTTT,CAWSRIRGREEEKLFF
TRBV4-1,TRBJ2-7,-,TRBD1,TGCGCCCGCCGCCGCCGGGACAGTTACGAGCAGTACTTC,CARRRRDSYEQYF
TRBV6-2/TRBV6-3,TRBJ1-5,-,-,TGTGCCAGCAGCGTTAACTCTGATAGCAATCAGCCCCAGCATTTT,CASSVNSDSNQPQHF
TRBV7-9,TRBJ1-2,-,-,TGTGCCAGCAGCTTTTCCGGGGTCTGGAACTATGGCTACACCTTC,CASSFSGVWNYGYTF
TRBV30,TRBJ1-6,-,-,TGTGCCTGGAGTGACCAATTACAGGGTTGGTTGTCGAATTCACCCCTCCACTTT,CAWSDQLQGWLSNSPLHF
TRBV18,TRBJ1-3,-,TRBD1,TGTGCCAGCTCACCAAAAGGGACAGGGACTGGAAACACCATATATTTT,CASSPKGTGTGNTIYF
TRBV5-6,TRBJ2-2,-,-,TGTGCCAGCAGCTTACCGTTACAGGGAGTCGGGGAGCTGTTTTTT,CASSLPLQGVGELFF
TRBV15,TRBJ2-1,-,TRBD2,TGTGCCACCAGCAGGGGGGGACTAGTCTATGAGCAGTTCTTC,CATSRGGLVYEQFF
TRBV27,TRBJ1-1,few,-,TGTGCCAGCAGTTTATGGGGGCCCAACACTGAAGCTTTCTTT,CASSLWGPNTEAFF
TRBV7-2,TRBJ2-3,-,-,TGTGCCAGCAGCCGGCGGGGCCGTAGCACAGATACGCAGTATTTT,CASSRRGRSTDTQYF
TRBV7-8,TRBJ1-1,-,-,TGTGCCAGCAGCTTGGAGGGCAACACTGAAGCTTTCTTT,CASSLEGNTEAFF
TRBV15,TRBJ1-1,-,TRBD1,TGTGCCACCAGCAGGGACAGGACAAACACTGAAGCTTTCTTT,CATSRDRTNTEAFF
TRBV27,TRBJ1-1,-,TRBD1,TGTGCCAGCAGTCCCCTAGGGACAGGGACCACTGAAGCTTTCTTT,CASSPLGTGTTEAFF
TRBV11-2,TRBJ1-6,-,-,TGTGCCAGCCTCGGACAGATGAGATATAATTCACCCCTCCACTTT,CASLGQMRYNSPLHF
TRBV7-8,TRBJ1-6,-,-,TGTGCCAGCAGCTTATTTGGCAGATATAATTCACCCCTCCACTTT,CASSLFGRYNSPLHF
TRBV11-2,TRBJ1-6,-,-,TGTGCCAGCAGCTTATCGCAGGGCAATTCACCCCTCCACTTT,CASSLSQGNSPLHF
TRBV27,TRBJ1-5,-,-,TGTGCCAGCAGTTTAACCCGGAATCAGCCCCAGCATTTT,CASSLTRNQPQHF
TRBV30,TRBJ2-2,-,-,TGTGCCTGGGGCCCCGGGACACAGAACACCGGGGAGCTGTTTTTT,CAWGPGTQNTGELFF
TRBV14,TRBJ2-3,-,TRBD2,TGTGCCAGCAGCCCCCTGGGACTAGCAAAGGCAGATACGCAGTATTTT,CASSPLGLAKADTQYF
TRBV5-5,TRBJ1-5,-,-,TGTGCCAGCAGCCTCGGTATCCTCGATCAGCCCCAGCATTTT,CASSLGILDQPQHF
TRBV6-5,TRBJ1-5,-,TRBD1,TGTGCCAGCAGTTACTCGAGGGACAGGGGTCAGCCCCAGCATTTT,CASSYSRDRGQPQHF
TRBV2,TRBJ2-7,-,-,TGTGCCAGCAGTGAAGACAGGGACTCCTACGAGCAGTACTTC,CASSEDRDSYEQYF
TRBV12-3/TRBV12-4,TRBJ2-7,-,-,TGTGCCAGCAGTTTTAGCAGACCCCACGAGCAGTACTTC,CASSFSRPHEQYF